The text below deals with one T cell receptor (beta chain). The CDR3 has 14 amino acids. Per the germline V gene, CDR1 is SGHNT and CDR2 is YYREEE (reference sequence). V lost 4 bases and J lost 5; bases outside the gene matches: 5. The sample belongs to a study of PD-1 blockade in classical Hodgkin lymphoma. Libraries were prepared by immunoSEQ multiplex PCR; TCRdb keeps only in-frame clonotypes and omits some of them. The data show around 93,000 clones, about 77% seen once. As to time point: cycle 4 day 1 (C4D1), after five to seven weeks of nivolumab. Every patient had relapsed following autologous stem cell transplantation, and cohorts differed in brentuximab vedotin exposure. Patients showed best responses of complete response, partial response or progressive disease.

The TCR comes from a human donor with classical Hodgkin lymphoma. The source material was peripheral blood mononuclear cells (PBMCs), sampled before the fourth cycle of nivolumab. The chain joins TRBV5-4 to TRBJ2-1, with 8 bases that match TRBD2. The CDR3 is CASSPGTRNNEQFF. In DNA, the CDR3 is TGTGCCAGCAGCCCCGGGACTAGAAACAATGAGCAGTTCTTC.